This T cell receptor (beta chain) was observed in a study of CD8 T cells in ankylosing spondylitis. This clonotype was counted a few times. The antigen remains unidentified. Overall study results and limits: Prior literature has documented some motif variants in synovial fluid and blood from reactive arthritis. Matched ankylosing spondylitis synovial fluid reportedly showed significant enrichment of disease-linked clones. A motif of eight highly homologous TCR beta variants was seen as apparently characteristic of ankylosing spondylitis blood. Disease-associated clonotypes exhibited CD8+ identity and were relatively infrequent in peripheral blood.

V was trimmed by 4 bases and J by 2 bases, leaving 9 bases between them. The CDR3 sequence is 13 residues long. From germline, CDR1 is GTSNPN and CDR2 SVGIG (reference sequence). TCRdb independently ran MiXCR on the 5' RACE reads; one entry per CDR3 protein. The sample has 500,000 or so distinct CDR3 sequences; over 4% are singletons. The sequencing input was blood, either unsorted or a sorted T cell fraction (not recorded which). The TCR was taken from a male donor with ankylosing spondylitis. The chain joins TRBV30 to TRBJ2-1; D unresolved. The CDR3, as DNA: TGTGCCTGGAAACGGCAGGCCTACAATGAGCAGTTCTTC. Amino acid sequence: CAWKRQAYNEQFF.